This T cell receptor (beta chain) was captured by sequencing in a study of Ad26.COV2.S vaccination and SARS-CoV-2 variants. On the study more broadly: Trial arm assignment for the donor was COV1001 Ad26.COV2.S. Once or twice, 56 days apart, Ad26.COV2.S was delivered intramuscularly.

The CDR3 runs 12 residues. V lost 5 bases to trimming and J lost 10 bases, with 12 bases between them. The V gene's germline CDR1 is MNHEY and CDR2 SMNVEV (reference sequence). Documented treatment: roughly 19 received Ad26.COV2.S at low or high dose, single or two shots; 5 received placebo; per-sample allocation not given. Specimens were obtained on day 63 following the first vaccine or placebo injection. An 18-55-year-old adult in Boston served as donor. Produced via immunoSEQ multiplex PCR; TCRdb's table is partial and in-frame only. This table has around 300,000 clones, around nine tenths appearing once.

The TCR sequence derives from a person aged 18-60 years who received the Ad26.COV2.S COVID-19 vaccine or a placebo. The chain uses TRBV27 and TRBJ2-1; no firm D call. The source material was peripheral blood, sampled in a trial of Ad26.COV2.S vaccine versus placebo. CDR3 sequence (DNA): TGTGCCAGCAGTAATGAAGTTGACGAGCAGTTCTTC. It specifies CASSNEVDEQFF.